These 26 T cell receptor beta chains share one sample of origin, sequenced in a study of blood T cell repertoires in COVID-19. Measured with immunoSEQ multiplex PCR; TCRdb has only the in-frame clones, and not every one. The sample has some 48,000 clones; about 86% are singletons. Input material: peripheral blood. These receptors all come from a human donor in a cohort sampled during active COVID-19.

DNA for the CDR3: TGTGCCAGCAGCTCCTACGGGACAGCGAAAAACATTCAGTACTTC. Protein sequence: CASSSYGTAKNIQYF. The rearrangement links TRBV7-2 to TRBJ2-4; TRBD1 aligns across 7 bases. Germline assignment: CDR1 SGHTA and CDR2 FQGNSA. The V segment lost 4 bases and the J segment 4 bases; nucleotides outside the gene matches: 7. The length of the CDR3 is 15 residues.

V usage is TRBV5-1 and J usage is TRBJ2-7; 7 nucleotides match TRBD2. Germline values: CDR1 SGHRS, CDR2 YFSETQ. CDR3 length: 14 amino acids. V was pared by 5 bases and J by 7 bases, with 12 bases of the junction left unmatched. The CDR3 sequence is CASSRGTAGEEQYV. The CDR3 DNA sequence: TGCGCCAGCAGTCGTGGTACGGCGGGGGAGGAGCAGTACGTC.

This chain joins TRBV3-1 (or the pseudogene TRBV3-2) and TRBJ2-7, with 8 nucleotides matching TRBD2. With 5 bases clipped from V and 5 bases from J, the junction kept 5 bases outside the gene matches. The CDR3 totals 13 residues. The germline V gene encodes CDR1 LGHDT and CDR2 YNNKEL (reference sequence). CDR3 sequence: CASSFGGGHEQYV. The CDR3 nucleotides read TGTGCCAGCAGCTTCGGGGGGGGTCACGAGCAGTACGTC.

The chain combines TRBV29-1 with TRBJ1-2; 12 nucleotides align to TRBD1. CDR1 and CDR2 (germline): SQVTM, ANQGSEA. This CDR3 contains 17 residues. The V and J ends lost 1 base and 4 bases, in that order; junction bases with no gene match: 10. This chain's CDR3 is CSVEGDRGRGFGYGYTF. For the CDR3, the DNA is TGCAGCGTTGAAGGGGACAGGGGGCGCGGCTTTGGCTATGGCTACACCTTC.

This clone was picked up one time. This chain joins TRBV28 and TRBJ1-6; D remains ambiguous. CDR3 length: 16 amino acids. Germline loops: CDR1 MDHEN, CDR2 SYDVKM. V was cut by 6 bases and J by 6 bases, with 18 bases left in between. Written as DNA, the CDR3 is TGTGCCAGCAGCCGAGTACTAAGCCCAGTTAATTCACCCCTCCACTTT. Amino acids: CASSRVLSPVNSPLHF.

The V gene is TRBV10-3, the J gene TRBJ2-5, with D perhaps matching TRBD2 (6 bases). V lost 6 bases, J lost 5 bases, and 16 bases lay in between. Germline V gene data show CDR1 as ENHRY and CDR2 as SYGVKD. CDR3 length equals 14 residues. As DNA, the CDR3 is TGTGCCATCAGGTCTAGCGCCGCGTTGGAGACCCAGTACTTC. Translated: CAIRSSAALETQYF.

The chain combines TRBV6-2 or TRBV6-3 with TRBJ1-1, with no clear D. The germline gives CDR1 MNHEY, CDR2 SVGEGT. The CDR3 totals 14 residues. Deletions cut 4 bases from V and 7 bases from J, with 16 bases between. CDR3 nucleotide sequence: TGTGCCAGCAGTTCATACGGGGATTATGGTGAAGCTTTCTTT. As protein: CASSSYGDYGEAFF.

The chain is built from TRBV5-4 and TRBJ1-6; D not certain. The CDR3 spans 13 residues. V was shortened by 5 bases and J by 8 bases, with 11 bases between the two germline ends. Per the germline V gene, CDR1 is SGHNT and CDR2 is YYREEE (reference sequence). The CDR3, as DNA: TGTGCCAGCAGGGGAGGGAGGGATTCACCCCTCCACTTT. It codes for CASRGGRDSPLHF.

The chain combines TRBV14 with TRBJ1-2; D unresolved. Germline-derived CDR1 and CDR2 are SGHDN and FVKESK. V lost 0 bases, J lost 8 bases, and 7 bases lay in between. The CDR3 runs to 12 residues. CDR3 bases: TGTGCCAGCAGCCAAGAGGCGGTCGGCTACACCTTC. Protein sequence: CASSQEAVGYTF.

The genes are TRBV6-6 and TRBJ2-7; no clear D. Germline-derived CDR1 and CDR2 are MNHNY and SVGAGI (reference sequence). This CDR3 is 14 amino acids long. V shed 0 bases and J shed 2 bases, with 8 bases lying between them. CDR3 region: CASSYSGTTYEQYF. Written as DNA, the CDR3 is TGTGCCAGCAGTTACTCGGGTACTACCTACGAGCAGTACTTC.

This clone showed up just once. V gene TRBV5-1 combines with J gene TRBJ2-2, with TRBD2 matching 10 bases. Germline V CDR1 and CDR2: SGHRS, YFSETQ. The J segment lost 6 bases and the V segment lost 4 bases, leaving 9 bases of the junction unmatched. There are 16 residues in the CDR3. CDR3 sequence: CASSSSGGAIPGELFF. CDR3 in DNA: TGCGCCAGCAGCAGCAGCGGGGGGGCCATACCCGGGGAGCTGTTTTTT.

This rearrangement joins TRBV3-1 (or the pseudogene TRBV3-2) to TRBJ2-7; no firm D call. The CDR3 totals 15 residues. V was pared by 1 base and J by 3 bases, with 13 bases between. Germline V gene data show CDR1 as LGHDT and CDR2 as YNNKEL (reference sequence). DNA for the CDR3: TGTGCCAGCAGCCAAGGATTCAACAACCTCTACGAGCAGTACGTC. This encodes CASSQGFNNLYEQYV.

This chain joins TRBV27 and TRBJ1-6, with 7 bases fitting TRBD1. This CDR3 is 15 amino acids long. Germline trimming cut 1 base from V and 7 bases from J; bases unmatched to any gene: 4. Germline CDR1 MNHEY, CDR2 SMNVEV (reference sequence). The CDR3 spells CASSLFEGANSPLHF. CDR3 nucleotide sequence: TGTGCCAGCAGTTTATTCGAGGGGGCAAATTCACCCCTCCACTTT.

V gene TRBV2 combines with J gene TRBJ2-3; 10 bases match TRBD1. The CDR3 loop spans 15 amino acids. With V trimmed by 4 bases and J by 5 bases, 6 bases remained unmatched. The germline V gene has CDR1 SNHLY and CDR2 FYNNEI. The CDR3 spells CASSGGTGEGDTQYF. In DNA, the CDR3 is TGTGCCAGCAGTGGGGGGACAGGGGAAGGAGATACGCAGTATTTT.

The chain recombines TRBV24-1 with TRBJ2-7; 9 nucleotides agree with TRBD1. The CDR3 is made up of 15 amino acids. CDR1 is KGHDR, CDR2 SFDVKD, per germline. Germline trimming cut 5 bases from V and 9 bases from J; bases unmatched to any gene: 13. CDR3 in amino acids: CATSAPGQGSRGQYF. DNA for the CDR3: TGTGCCACCAGTGCCCCAGGACAGGGGAGCCGCGGGCAGTACTTC.

This clone was seen more than once but under ten times. The chain carries TRBV7-9 and TRBJ1-4; 9 nucleotides align to TRBD1. Germline CDR1 is SEHNR and CDR2 is FQNEAQ (reference sequence). The CDR3 totals 15 residues. J gave up 5 bases and V 4 bases, and 5 bases lay outside the gene matches. CDR3 coding DNA: TGTGCCAGCAGCTCGGTAGGGACAGGGAATGAAAAACTGTTTTTT. This translates into CASSSVGTGNEKLFF.

The J gene is TRBJ1-4, the V gene TRBV6-5; TRBD1 agrees at 8 bases. The germline V gene has CDR1 MNHEY and CDR2 SVGAGI. V lost 6 bases and J lost 5; bases outside the gene matches: 5. The CDR3 is 14 residues long. The CDR3 DNA follows: TGTGCCAGCAGGTTGACAGGGGCCAATGAAAAACTGTTTTTT. Amino acid sequence: CASRLTGANEKLFF.

Only one count was recorded for this clone. The rearrangement links TRBV2 to TRBJ1-1, with D hard to call. The CDR3 is made up of 13 amino acids. The ends were cut back, 6 bases at V and 6 bases at J, with 14 bases in the middle. CDR1 is SNHLY, CDR2 FYNNEI, per germline. This CDR3 is CASSGVTGAEAFF. The CDR3 nucleotides read TGTGCCAGCAGCGGGGTAACCGGAGCTGAAGCTTTCTTT.

This clone was seen just once. The genes are TRBV10-3 and TRBJ2-1; D may be TRBD2 (5 bases). The germline V gene has CDR1 ENHRY and CDR2 SYGVKD. Trimming left V 6 bases short and J 10 bases short, with 10 bases between. CDR3 length: 11 residues. The chain's CDR3 is CAISGLEEQFF. The CDR3 DNA reads as TGTGCCATCAGCGGACTGGAGGAGCAGTTCTTC.

The genes are TRBV4-1 and TRBJ1-5; D gene unclear. The germline CDR1 and CDR2 sequences are MGHRA and YSYEKL. This CDR3 is 14 amino acids long. Between the trimmed V and J ends, which lost 2 bases and 3 bases, there was a span of 8 bases. The CDR3 DNA is TGCGCCAGCAGCCAACTGGGCCACAATCAGCCCCAGCATTTT. Translated, it gives CASSQLGHNQPQHF.

The gene calls are TRBV30 and TRBJ1-1; D might be TRBD1 (6 bases). Trimming took 4 bases from V and 2 from J, leaving 11 bases between them. Germline CDR1 and CDR2: GTSNPN and SVGIG (reference sequence). The CDR3 has 13 residues. This chain's CDR3 is CAWTGTSNTEAFF. CDR3 bases: TGTGCCTGGACCGGGACAAGCAACACTGAAGCTTTCTTT. Full variable domain (outside the CDR3, taken from reference TRBV30 and TRBJ1-1): SQTIHQWPATLVQPVGSPLSLECTVEGTSNPNLYWYRQAAGRGLQLLFYSVGIGQISSEVPQNLSASRPQDRQFILSSKKLLLSDSGFYLCAWTGTSNTEAFFGQGTRLTVV.

This chain joins TRBV5-4 and TRBJ2-5; perhaps TRBD2 as D (5 bases). Germline CDR1 reads SGHNT; CDR2 reads YYREEE (reference sequence). The CDR3 has 14 residues. The germline V and J ends were trimmed by 4 bases and 5 bases, with 15 bases remaining between them. CDR3 DNA: TGTGCCAGCAGCGGTAGGACTTTTCCGGAGACCCAGTACTTC. Residues: CASSGRTFPETQYF. Based on the CDR3 plus reference TRBV5-4 and TRBJ2-5, the full variable domain is ETGVTQSPTHLIKTRGQQVTLRCSSQSGHNTVSWYQQALGQGPQFIFQYYREEENGRGNFPPRFSGLQFPNYSSELNVNALELDDSALYLCASSGRTFPETQYFGPGTRLLVL.

V is TRBV5-1 and J is TRBJ1-4, with D possibly TRBD1 on 6 matching bases. The CDR3 is made up of 15 amino acids. V shed 4 bases and J shed 4 bases, with 14 bases lying between them. Germline CDR1 and CDR2: SGHRS and YFSETQ. This CDR3 reads CASSPGTLGNEKLFF. The DNA for the CDR3 is TGCGCCAGCAGCCCGGGGACATTGGGTAATGAAAAACTGTTTTTT.

V usage is TRBV10-3 and J usage is TRBJ2-7; 11 positions match TRBD2. There are 16 residues in the CDR3. Germline V gene lookup returns CDR1 ENHRY and CDR2 SYGVKD. Trimming at V came to 0 bases and at J to 6 bases, leaving 7 bases not matched to a gene. The DNA for the CDR3 is TGTGCCATCAGTGAGTCTCTAGCGGGGGGTCCTCCCGAGCAGTACTTC. Translating gives CAISESLAGGPPEQYF.

This chain connects TRBV19 to TRBJ2-1; TRBD1 is a possible D gene (5 bases). Looked up from germline, CDR1 is LNHDA and CDR2 is SQIVND (reference sequence). The CDR3 sequence is 13 residues long. The ends were cut back, 9 bases at V and 4 bases at J, with 13 bases in the middle. The DNA of the CDR3 is TGTGCCAGCAAGACAGATACGTACAATGAGCAGTTCTTC. Protein sequence: CASKTDTYNEQFF.

The V and J genes are TRBV2 and TRBJ2-1, with 8 bases matching TRBD1. The V gene's germline CDR1 is SNHLY and CDR2 FYNNEI. Trimming at V came to 7 bases and at J to 16 bases, leaving 9 bases not matched to a gene. CDR3 length: 11 amino acids. This CDR3 reads CASIRTGPRFF. In DNA form, the CDR3 reads TGTGCCAGCATTAGGACAGGGCCCCGCTTCTTC.